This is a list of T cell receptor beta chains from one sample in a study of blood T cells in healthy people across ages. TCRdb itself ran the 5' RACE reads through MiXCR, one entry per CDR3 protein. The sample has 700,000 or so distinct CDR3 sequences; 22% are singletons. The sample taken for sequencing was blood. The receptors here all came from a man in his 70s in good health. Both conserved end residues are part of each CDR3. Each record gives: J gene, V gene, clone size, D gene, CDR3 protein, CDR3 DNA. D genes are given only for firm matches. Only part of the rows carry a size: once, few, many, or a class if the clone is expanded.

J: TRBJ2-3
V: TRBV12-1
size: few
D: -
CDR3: CASCPGRRRTNTQYF
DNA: TGTGCCAGCTGCCCCGGTAGGAGGAGGACGAATACGCAGTATTTT

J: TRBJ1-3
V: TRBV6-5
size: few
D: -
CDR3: CASSYRRTALSGNTIYF
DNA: TGTGCCAGCAGTTACCGCAGGACAGCGCTCTCTGGAAACACCATATATTTT

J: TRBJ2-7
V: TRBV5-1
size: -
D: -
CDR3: CASSLRQDSEQYF
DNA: TGCGCCAGCAGCCTTCGACAGGATTCGGAGCAGTACTTC

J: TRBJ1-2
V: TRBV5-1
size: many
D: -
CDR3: CASSLDPNYGYTF
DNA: TGCGCCAGCAGCTTGGACCCTAACTATGGCTACACCTTC

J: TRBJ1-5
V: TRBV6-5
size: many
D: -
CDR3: CASSLLSNQPQHF
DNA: TGTGCCAGCAGCTTACTTAGCAATCAGCCCCAGCATTTT

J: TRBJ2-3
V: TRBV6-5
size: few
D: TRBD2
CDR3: CASSYGTSRTDTKYF
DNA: TGTGCCAGCAGTTACGGGACTAGCCGCACAGATACGAAGTATTTT

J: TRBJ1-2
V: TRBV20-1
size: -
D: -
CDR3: CSARVRGFGVNYGYTF
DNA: TGCAGTGCTAGAGTTAGAGGATTCGGTGTTAACTATGGCTACACCTTC

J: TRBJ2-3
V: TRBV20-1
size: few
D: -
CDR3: CSARLGSDTQYF
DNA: TGCAGTGCTCGCCTGGGCTCCGATACGCAGTATTTT

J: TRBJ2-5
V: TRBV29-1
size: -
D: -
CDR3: CSATQGSGQETQYF
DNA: TGCAGCGCCACACAGGGGAGCGGGCAAGAGACCCAGTACTTC

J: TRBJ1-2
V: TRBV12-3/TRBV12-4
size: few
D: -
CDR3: CASCYGSGFTVGYTF
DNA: TGTGCCAGCTGTTATGGGTCGGGTTTCACCGTTGGCTACACCTTC

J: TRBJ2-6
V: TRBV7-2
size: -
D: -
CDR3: CASSRTASSGANVLTF
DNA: TGTGCCAGCAGCCGGACAGCGAGCTCTGGGGCCAACGTCCTGACTTTC

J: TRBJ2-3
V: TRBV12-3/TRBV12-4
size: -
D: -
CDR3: CASSQGGDAQYF
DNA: TGTGCCAGCAGCCAGGGTGGAGATGCGCAGTATTTT

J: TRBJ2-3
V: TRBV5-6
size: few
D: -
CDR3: CASSLGLTTSDTQYF
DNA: TGTGCCAGCAGCTTGGGTCTAACCACCTCAGATACGCAGTATTTT

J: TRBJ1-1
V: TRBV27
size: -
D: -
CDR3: CASRYFGVVRSRVNTEAFF
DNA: TGTGCCAGCAGATATTTTGGGGTCGTCCGATCGAGGGTGAACACTGAAGCTTTCTTT

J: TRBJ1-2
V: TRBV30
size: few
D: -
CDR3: CAWSPGTNNGYTF
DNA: TGTGCCTGGAGTCCCGGGACGAATAACGGCTACACCTTC

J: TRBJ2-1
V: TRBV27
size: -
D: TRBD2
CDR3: CASSFLAGGPGNEQFF
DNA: TGTGCCAGCAGTTTTCTAGCGGGAGGGCCCGGCAATGAGCAGTTCTTC

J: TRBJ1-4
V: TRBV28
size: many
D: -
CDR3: CASSQLRSEKLFF
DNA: TGTGCCAGCAGCCAGCTTAGGAGTGAAAAACTGTTTTTT

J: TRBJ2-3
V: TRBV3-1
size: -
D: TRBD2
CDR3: CASSQGGTSGRTDTQYF
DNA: TGTGCCAGCAGCCAAGGTGGGACTAGCGGCCGCACAGATACGCAGTATTTT

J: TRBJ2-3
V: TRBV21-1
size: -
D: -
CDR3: CASSPVLAADTDTQYF
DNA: TGTGCCAGCAGCCCCGTACTAGCGGCGGACACAGATACGCAGTATTTT

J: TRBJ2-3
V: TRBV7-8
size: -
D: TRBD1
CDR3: CASSPLGDRNTDTQYF
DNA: TGTGCCAGCAGCCCGCTAGGGGACAGGAACACAGATACGCAGTATTTT

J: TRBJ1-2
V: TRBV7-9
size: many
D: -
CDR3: CASSLGTATQSYGYTF
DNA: TGTGCCAGCAGCTTAGGGACAGCGACACAATCCTATGGCTACACCTTC

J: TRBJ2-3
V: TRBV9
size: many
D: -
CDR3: CASSGRGRADTQYF
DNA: TGTGCCAGCAGCGGAAGAGGGCGCGCAGATACGCAGTATTTT

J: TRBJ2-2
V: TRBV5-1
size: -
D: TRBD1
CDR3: CASSGRGPDGELFF
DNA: TGCGCCAGCAGCGGCAGGGGGCCTGACGGGGAGCTGTTTTTT

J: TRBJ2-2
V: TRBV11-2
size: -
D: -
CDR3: CASSPLLPGTTSGELFF
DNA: TGTGCCAGCAGCCCCCTTCTCCCAGGGACCACCAGCGGGGAGCTGTTTTTT

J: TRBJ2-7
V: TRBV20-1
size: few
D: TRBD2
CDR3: CSASGTSELEYF
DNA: TGCAGTGCCTCCGGGACTAGCGAGTTGGAGTACTTC

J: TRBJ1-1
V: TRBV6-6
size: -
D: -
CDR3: CASSYADSEAFF
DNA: TGTGCCAGCAGTTATGCCGACAGCGAAGCTTTCTTT

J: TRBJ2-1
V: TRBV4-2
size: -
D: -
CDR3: CASSQRPVAGARYEQFF
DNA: TGTGCCAGCAGCCAACGTCCTGTTGCGGGGGCCCGGTATGAGCAGTTCTTC

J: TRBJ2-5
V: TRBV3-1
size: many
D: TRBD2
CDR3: CASSQPGLADQETQYF
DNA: TGTGCCAGCAGCCAGCCGGGACTAGCGGACCAAGAGACCCAGTACTTC